This T cell receptor (beta chain) was observed in a study of blood T cell repertoires in COVID-19. The overall study: Researchers got acute and convalescent COVID-19 samples from the United States, Italy and Spain. Sources were T cells, B-cell-depleted T cells, or PBMCs; the material itself was cDNA or gDNA.

This clone was detected once. In the study's own analysis: Estimates of nucleated cell counts were drawn from the amplification of reference gene primers. This table comes from immunoSEQ multiplex PCR, and its TCRdb copy is limited to in-frame clones, with some not included. V and J calls and clone size are copied from that table; D and trimming were computed from the DNA. The sample has around 60,000 clones; over 75% are singletons. Germline V CDR1 and CDR2: SGHAT, FQNNGV. The CDR3 runs to 13 residues. V was pared by 4 bases and J by 7 bases, with 3 bases of the junction left unmatched. This clonotype was sampled from a man between 60 and 75 years old with acute or convalescent COVID-19. Source material: peripheral blood. The chain links TRBV11-2 to TRBJ2-1; 8 bases agree with TRBD2. The CDR3 protein is CASSSGLANEQFF. The CDR3 bases are TGTGCCAGCAGCTCCGGACTAGCTAATGAGCAGTTCTTC. The full variable domain, its missing parts supplied by reference TRBV11-2 and TRBJ2-1, is EAGVAQSPRYKIIEKRQSVAFWCNPISGHATLYWYQQILGQGPKLLIQFQNNGVVDDSQLPKDRFSAERLKGVDSTLKIQPAKLEDSAVYLCASSSGLANEQFFGPGTRLTVL.